This T cell receptor beta chain was recorded in a study of blood T cells in healthy people across ages (dated by TCRdb to the mid-2010s). A note on the overall study: Template switching captured roughly one uniquely barcoded TCR beta cDNA molecule per two T cells in model experiments. Donors were grouped into four age groups: young (average approximately 15 years), middle-aged (39), aged (around 60) and long-lived (over 80). To avoid experimental bias, donors of different ages were randomly spread across the sequencing lanes. To track age-related changes in TCR beta repertoire diversity, the study relied on deep sequencing normalized with unique cDNA molecular identifiers. For two donors (one aged 18 to 30 and one aged 80 or older), the study analyzed two additional independent replicas of 1 million unique cDNA reads from the same blood draw. The investigation overall reported the following: There was a strong correlation between observed TCR beta diversity and the percentage of naive T cells measured by flow cytometry. The long-lived group showed more naive CD4+ T cells, fewer expanded clones and increased TCR diversity than the aged group, suggesting age selection. Since profiling was done on bulk unsorted PBMCs, naive and antigen-experienced compartments could not be conclusively compared. As age increased, observed TCR beta diversity per million T cells dropped in a roughly linear way, and a significant reduction was already evident by age about 40. Because the CMV infection status of the donors was unknown, age-related changes in expanded clonotypes may potentially have been confounded. Estimates of total diversity based on one million sequenced T cells were regarded as lower bounds and as underestimates.

Library prep was done by 5' RACE. Sequencing relied on an Illumina HiSeq 2500. A second PCR of roughly 7 to 12 cycles was run with a J-beta primer mix and a sample-barcoded 5' primer. Each TCR beta cDNA molecule received a unique molecular identifier from a template-switch 5' adaptor carrying 12 random nucleotides. Each sample yielded at least 3 million CDR3-containing paired-end reads. The Mint cDNA synthesis kit, primed by a TRBC-specific oligonucleotide, was used to synthesize first-strand cDNA from all RNA. Following uracil-DNA glycosylase treatment, all cDNA underwent a first 18-cycle PCR with the universal primers M1SS and BC2_uni_R. The study's own analysis went as follows. For normalization, 1 million high-quality reads were randomly selected from each sample, with every read carrying a distinct molecular identifier. Reads sharing molecular identifiers were discarded rather than binned into consensus sequences. MiTCR, set to a Q25 quality threshold and the strictest error-elimination algorithm, was used for CDR3 identification, clonotype clustering and error correction. A nonparametric unseen species model with Euler transformation was used to estimate a lower bound on total TCR beta diversity. TCRdb trimmed public reads at Q25 via fastp, called clones via MiXCR and kept in-frame beta chains. Entries that share a CDR3 protein sequence are merged under the most common genes and DNA. It is TCRdb's table, rather than the study itself, that gives the V and J calls and clone size. The sample profile shows some 1.5 million distinct CDR3 sequences; roughly 30% of them were found once. The ten largest clones represent 7.7% of the sample.

With respect to this clonotype: Its antigen is unknown. It may be a read error: a sequence one base away is much more abundant.

The donors were some 36 Caucasian individuals from Russia, aged roughly 6 to 100 years, who were systemically healthy. Each donor gave approximately 9.3 milliliters of peripheral blood, collected into EDTA-treated Vacutainer tubes. PBMCs were isolated by Ficoll-Paque density-gradient centrifugation, with at least 6.5 million obtained per sample. Trizol reagent was used to extract total RNA from PBMCs, with at least 5 micrograms per sample. For every donor, flow cytometry on a PBMC aliquot measured the percentage of naive CD45RAhigh/CD27high T cells. The TCR comes from a woman in her twenties or thirties in good health. What was sequenced was blood.

The CDR3 protein is CASSQGASGSYAQYF. In nucleotide form, the sequence is TGCGCCAGCAGCCAAGGGGCTAGCGGGAGTTACGCGCAGTACTTC. The chain was built from TRBV4-3 and TRBJ2-5; TRBD2 fits 10 bases in the junction. CDR1 and CDR2, per the germline V gene, are LGHNA and YSLEER. The CDR3 numbers 15 residues from cysteine through phenylalanine. Just the 45-base CDR3 DNA is kept, in frame starting at base 1. V has 1 base trimmed and J has 11 bases trimmed; junction bases matching no gene number 10.